These 4 T cell receptor beta chains originate from one sample sequenced in a study of T-cell reconstitution after alpha-beta-depleted transplantation in children. The TCRbeta library was prepared with unique molecular identifiers. MiXCR was run by TCRdb on the PCR reads, yielding one entry per CDR3 protein. The table has 500,000 to 750,000 distinct CDR3 sequences, around 27% seen once; the top ten hold 30% to 45%. This specimen was PBMCs, taken before TCRalphabeta/CD19-depleted stem cell transplant. These receptors came from a boy in the first two years of life with Wiskott-Aldrich syndrome, due to receive a stem cell transplant.

This clonotype was picked up a small number of times. This chain uses TRBV5-1 with TRBJ2-3; possibly TRBD2 for D (5 bases). Trimming pared 1 base from V and 6 bases from J, leaving 15 bases between. CDR1 SGHRS and CDR2 YFSETQ come from the germline V gene. CDR3 length equals 15 residues. The CDR3 DNA reads TGCGCCAGCAGCTTGTGTGCTAGCTGCAGTGATACGCAGTATTTT. It yields the protein CASSLCASCSDTQYF.

This clonotype was seen a handful of times. The chain is built from TRBV12-3 or TRBV12-4 and TRBJ2-3; 14 bases map to TRBD2. The CDR3 spans 16 residues. V was clipped by 6 bases and J by 6 bases; unmatched bases: 8. The CDR3 coding sequence is TGTGCCAGCAGCCCCGTTCGACTAGCGGGAGGGGATACGCAGTATTTT. Protein: CASSPVRLAGGDTQYF.

The table lists this clonotype with a few counts. The gene calls are TRBV5-1 and TRBJ2-1; 8 positions agree with TRBD1. The V and J ends lost 7 bases and 6 bases, in that order; junction bases with no gene match: 6. The CDR3 consists of 13 residues. Germline-derived CDR1 and CDR2 are SGHRS and YFSETQ. This CDR3 reads CASGQGPVNEQFF. As DNA, the CDR3 is TGCGCCAGCGGACAGGGCCCGGTCAATGAGCAGTTCTTC.

This chain links TRBV30 with TRBJ2-1; 9 bases fit TRBD2. CDR1 GTSNPN and CDR2 SVGIG come from the germline V gene (reference sequence). The CDR3 sequence is 17 residues long. V lost 3 bases to trimming and J lost 0 bases; unmatched junction nucleotides: 9. The CDR3 bases are TGTGCCTGGAGCTCGGGCGGTAGCGGGAGCTCCTACAATGAGCAGTTCTTC. This codes for CAWSSGGSGSSYNEQFF. The complete variable domain, with remaining parts taken from reference TRBV30 and TRBJ2-1, reads SQTIHQWPATLVQPVGSPLSLECTVEGTSNPNLYWYRQAAGRGLQLLFYSVGIGQISSEVPQNLSASRPQDRQFILSSKKLLLSDSGFYLCAWSSGGSGSSYNEQFFGPGTRLTVL.